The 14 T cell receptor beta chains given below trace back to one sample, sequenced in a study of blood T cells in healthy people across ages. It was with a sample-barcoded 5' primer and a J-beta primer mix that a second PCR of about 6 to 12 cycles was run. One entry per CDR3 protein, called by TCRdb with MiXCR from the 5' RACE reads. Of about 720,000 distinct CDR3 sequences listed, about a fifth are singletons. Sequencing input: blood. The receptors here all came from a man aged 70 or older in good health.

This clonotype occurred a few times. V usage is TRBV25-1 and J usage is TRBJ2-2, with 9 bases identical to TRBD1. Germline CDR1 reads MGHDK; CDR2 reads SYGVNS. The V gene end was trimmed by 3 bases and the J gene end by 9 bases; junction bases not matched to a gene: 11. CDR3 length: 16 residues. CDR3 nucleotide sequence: TGTGCCAGCAGTGAGTCCGGGACAGGGCACTTCTGGGAGCTGTTTTTT. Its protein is CASSESGTGHFWELFF.

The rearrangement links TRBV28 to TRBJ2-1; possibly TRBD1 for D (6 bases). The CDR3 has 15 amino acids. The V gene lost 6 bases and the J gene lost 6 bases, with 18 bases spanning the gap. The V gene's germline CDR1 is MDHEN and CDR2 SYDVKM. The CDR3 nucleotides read TGTGCCAGCAGAGGTTACAGGGTGGCGGGCAATGAGCAGTTCTTC. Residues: CASRGYRVAGNEQFF.

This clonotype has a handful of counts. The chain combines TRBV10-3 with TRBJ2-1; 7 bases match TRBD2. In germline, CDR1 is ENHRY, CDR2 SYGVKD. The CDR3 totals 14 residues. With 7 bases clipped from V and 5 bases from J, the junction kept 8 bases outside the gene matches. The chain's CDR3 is CAITSVSGHNEQFF. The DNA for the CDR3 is TGTGCCATCACCTCGGTTAGCGGGCACAATGAGCAGTTCTTC.

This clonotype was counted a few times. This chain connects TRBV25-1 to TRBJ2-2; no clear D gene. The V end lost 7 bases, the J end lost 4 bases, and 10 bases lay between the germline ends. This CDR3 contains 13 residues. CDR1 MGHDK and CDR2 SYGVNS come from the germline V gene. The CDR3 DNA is TGTGCCAGCACCCGGACCGCCACCGGGGAGCTGTTTTTT. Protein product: CASTRTATGELFF.

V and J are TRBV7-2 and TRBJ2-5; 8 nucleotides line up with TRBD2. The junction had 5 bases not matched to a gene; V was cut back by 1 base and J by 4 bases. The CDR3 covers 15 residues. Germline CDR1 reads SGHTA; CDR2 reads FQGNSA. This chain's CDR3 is CASSLGAGGRETQYF. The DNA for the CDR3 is TGTGCCAGCAGCTTAGGCGCGGGAGGTCGAGAGACCCAGTACTTC.

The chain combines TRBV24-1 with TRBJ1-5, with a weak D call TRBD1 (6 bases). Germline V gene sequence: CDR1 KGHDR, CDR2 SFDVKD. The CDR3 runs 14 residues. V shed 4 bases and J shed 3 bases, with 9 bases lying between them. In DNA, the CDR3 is TGTGCCACCAGTGACAGGGGAAACAATCAGCCCCAGCATTTT. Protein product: CATSDRGNNQPQHF.

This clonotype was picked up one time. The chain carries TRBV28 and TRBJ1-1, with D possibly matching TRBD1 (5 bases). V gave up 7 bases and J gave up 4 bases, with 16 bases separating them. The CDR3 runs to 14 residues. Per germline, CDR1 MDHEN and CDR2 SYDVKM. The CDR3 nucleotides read TGTGCCAGCACCTACCTCGTTGGGGGCACTGAAGCTTTCTTT. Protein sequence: CASTYLVGGTEAFF.

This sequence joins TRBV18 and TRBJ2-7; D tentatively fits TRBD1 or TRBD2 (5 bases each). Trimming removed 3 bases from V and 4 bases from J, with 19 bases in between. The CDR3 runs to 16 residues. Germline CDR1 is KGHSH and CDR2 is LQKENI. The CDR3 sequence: CASSPIPGRSSYEQYV. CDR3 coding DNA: TGTGCCAGCTCACCTATTCCGGGACGGTCGTCTTACGAGCAGTACGTC.

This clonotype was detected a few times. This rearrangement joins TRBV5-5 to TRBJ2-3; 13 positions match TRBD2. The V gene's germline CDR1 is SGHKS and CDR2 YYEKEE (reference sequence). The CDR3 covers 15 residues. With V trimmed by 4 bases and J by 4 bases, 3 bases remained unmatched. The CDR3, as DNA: TGTGCCAGCAGCCCGACTAGCGGGAGGTCAGATACGCAGTATTTT. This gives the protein CASSPTSGRSDTQYF.

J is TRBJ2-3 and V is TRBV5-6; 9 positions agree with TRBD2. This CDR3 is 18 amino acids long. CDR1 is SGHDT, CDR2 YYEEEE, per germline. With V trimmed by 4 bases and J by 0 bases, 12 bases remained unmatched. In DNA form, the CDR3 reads TGTGCCAGCAGCACCCAGACTAGCGGAAGTACTAGCACAGATACGCAGTATTTT. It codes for CASSTQTSGSTSTDTQYF.

CDR3 nucleotide sequence: TGTGCCAGTAACAAGCGGGAGGGAAACAATGAGCAGTTCTTC. Amino acids: CASNKREGNNEQFF. V is TRBV19 and J is TRBJ2-7; 10 bases map to TRBD2. The DNA end is a closer match to TRBJ2-1, so the J assignment may be wrong. From germline, CDR1 is LNHDA and CDR2 SQIVND (reference sequence). The CDR3 is made up of 14 amino acids.

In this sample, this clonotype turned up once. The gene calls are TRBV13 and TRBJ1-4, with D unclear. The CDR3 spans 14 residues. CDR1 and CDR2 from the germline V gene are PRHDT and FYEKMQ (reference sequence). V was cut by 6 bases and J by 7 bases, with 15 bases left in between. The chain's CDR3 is CASRRRGLGEKLFF. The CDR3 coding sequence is TGTGCCAGCAGACGTCGAGGGTTAGGTGAAAAACTGTTTTTT.

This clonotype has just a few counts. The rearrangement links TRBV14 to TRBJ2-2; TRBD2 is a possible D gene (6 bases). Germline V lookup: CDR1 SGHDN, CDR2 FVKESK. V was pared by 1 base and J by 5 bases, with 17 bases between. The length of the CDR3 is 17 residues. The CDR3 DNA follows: TGTGCCAGCAGCCAAGGGGGACTCCCGCGAAGAACCGGGGAGCTGTTTTTT. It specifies CASSQGGLPRRTGELFF.

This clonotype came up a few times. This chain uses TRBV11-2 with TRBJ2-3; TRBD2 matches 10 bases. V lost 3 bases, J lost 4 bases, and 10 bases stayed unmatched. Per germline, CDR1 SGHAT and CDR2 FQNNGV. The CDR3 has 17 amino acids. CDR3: CASSFLRGAGGADTQYF. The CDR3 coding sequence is TGTGCCAGCAGCTTTCTCCGTGGAGCGGGGGGGGCAGATACGCAGTATTTT.